This entry lists 2 T cell receptor beta chains sequenced from one sample in a study of identical twins. TCRdb reprocessed the 5' RACE reads via MiXCR and lists one record per CDR3 protein. The sample lists around 570,000 distinct CDR3 sequences, 9.6% occurring once. This sample also appeared in a second study, on yellow fever vaccine responses in identical twins.

The sequenced sample consisted of PBMCs. The receptors were gathered from a young woman in good health.

The V call is TRBV30, the J call TRBJ2-3; no firm D call. V was clipped by 0 bases and J by 2 bases, with 6 bases between them. This CDR3 comprises 13 residues. Germline CDR1 reads GTSNPN; CDR2 reads SVGIG (reference sequence). This CDR3 reads CAWSVDLTDTQYF. The CDR3 region has the DNA TGTGCCTGGAGTGTAGACCTCACAGATACGCAGTATTTT.

This clonotype was picked up many times. The CDR3: CASSPSERGPSGANVLTF. CDR3 DNA: TGCGCCAGCAGCCCGAGTGAGCGGGGGCCCTCTGGGGCCAACGTCCTGACTTTC. This sequence joins TRBV5-1 and TRBJ2-6; 8 bases line up with TRBD2. Per the germline V gene, CDR1 is SGHRS and CDR2 is YFSETQ. V was clipped by 4 bases and J by 0 bases; unmatched bases: 9. The CDR3 contains 18 residues.